This TCR beta chain was identified during a study of blood T cell repertoires in COVID-19. Study information: PBMCs, B-cell-depleted T cells, or T cells were the source of the cDNA or gDNA that made up the material.

The V segment lost 2 bases and the J segment 0 bases; nucleotides outside the gene matches: 8. From germline, CDR1 is MDHEN and CDR2 SYDVKM. This CDR3 has 18 residues. Profiling relied on immunoSEQ multiplex PCR, and the TCRdb table lists in-frame clones only, not all of them. The sample yields around 180,000 clones, more than 75% seen once. The V gene is TRBV28, the J gene TRBJ1-5; 9 bases align to TRBD1. The source material was PBMCs or T cells enriched from blood (not recorded which). The clonotype comes from a woman in her thirties who had recovered from COVID-19. The CDR3 sequence: CASSLGTGGSYSNQPQHF. The CDR3 region has the DNA TGTGCCAGCAGTTTAGGAACAGGGGGCTCTTATAGCAATCAGCCCCAGCATTTT.